These 26 T cell receptor beta chains were sequenced from one sample in a study of radiation and T cells in renal cell carcinoma. The time point denotes: blood 2 weeks post-SBRT. Noted treatment: 15 Gy SBRT to primary tumor, nephrectomy 4 weeks later. Produced via immunoSEQ multiplex PCR; TCRdb's table is partial and in-frame only. The data contain roughly 130,000 clones, about 81% of them singletons. The source material was blood, sampled from a patient whose treatment included radiotherapy and nephrectomy. Receptors were obtained from a woman aged 55-69 years with renal cell carcinoma.

The chain combines TRBV30 with TRBJ2-7; 7 nucleotides line up with TRBD2. V trimming: 3 bases; J trimming: 3 bases; junction bases outside the gene matches: 11. The CDR3 runs to 15 residues. The germline CDR1 and CDR2 sequences are GTSNPN and SVGIG (reference sequence). CDR3 amino acids: CAWRSPPAGFYEQYF. In DNA form, the CDR3 reads TGTGCCTGGAGGAGCCCCCCAGCGGGGTTCTACGAGCAGTACTTC.

The rearrangement joins TRBV7-3 to TRBJ2-1; D may be TRBD2 (6 bases). Trimming left V 3 bases short and J 4 bases short, with 7 bases between. The CDR3 covers 13 residues. CDR1 and CDR2 from the germline V gene are SGHTA and FQGTGA. The CDR3 nucleotides read TGTGCCAGCAGCTTGGGGACTTACAATGAGCAGTTCTTC. It yields the protein CASSLGTYNEQFF.

The chain carries TRBV2 and TRBJ1-1, with D unclear. CDR1 and CDR2 (germline): SNHLY, FYNNEI. The length of the CDR3 is 10 residues. Between the trimmed V and J ends, which lost 3 bases and 7 bases, there was a span of 3 bases. The CDR3 nucleotides read TGTGCCAGCAGTGAGGTTGAAGCTTTCTTT. This gives the protein CASSEVEAFF.

The chain couples TRBV28 to TRBJ1-5; maybe TRBD1 (5 bases). Trimming cost V 5 bases and J 2 bases, with 22 bases left between them. Per germline, CDR1 MDHEN and CDR2 SYDVKM. The CDR3 sequence is 18 residues long. The CDR3 reads CASSPFYFRASGNQPQHF. CDR3 bases: TGTGCCAGCAGTCCGTTCTATTTCAGGGCTTCTGGCAATCAGCCCCAGCATTTT.

This clone occurred once. The rearrangement uses TRBV7-9 and TRBJ1-2; 9 bases are a match to TRBD1. This CDR3 spans 14 amino acids. Looked up from germline, CDR1 is SEHNR and CDR2 is FQNEAQ (reference sequence). V shed 5 bases, J shed 8 bases, and the junction held 9 bases outside the gene matches. CDR3 nucleotide sequence: TGTGCCAGCAGCCCCAGTGGGGACAGGGTCGGCTACACCTTC. It is translated as CASSPSGDRVGYTF.

This chain uses TRBV10-3 with TRBJ1-1, with a tentative D call TRBD1 (5 bases). CDR3 length: 14 residues. Trimming shortened V by 5 bases and J by 3 bases, and 13 bases separated the two germline ends. Looked up from germline, CDR1 is ENHRY and CDR2 is SYGVKD. Here the CDR3 reads CAISRGPSDTEAFF. The CDR3 DNA reads as TGTGCCATCAGTCGGGGACCGTCGGACACTGAAGCTTTCTTT.

The chain joins TRBV6-1 to TRBJ1-2, with D hard to call. This CDR3 is built from 13 residues. The germline V gene encodes CDR1 MNHNS and CDR2 SASEGT. Between the trimmed V and J ends, which lost 3 bases and 9 bases, there was a span of 14 bases. CDR3 in DNA: TGTGCCAGCAGTGACCAGGTAGCTGGTAGCTACACCTTC. It yields the protein CASSDQVAGSYTF.

The gene calls are TRBV7-9 and TRBJ1-4; TRBD1 matches 7 bases. With V trimmed by 4 bases and J by 4 bases, 9 bases remained unmatched. The length of the CDR3 is 16 residues. Germline CDR1 SEHNR, CDR2 FQNEAQ (reference sequence). The CDR3 DNA reads TGTGCCAGCAGCTCAGGGACAGTGGATCTTAATGAAAAACTGTTTTTT. Translated, it gives CASSSGTVDLNEKLFF.

This clone turned up a few times. The chain couples TRBV4-3 to TRBJ2-7; the D gene is possibly TRBD2 (6 bases). Trimming shortened V by 1 base and J by 5 bases, and 15 bases separated the two germline ends. This CDR3 is built from 15 residues. In germline, CDR1 is LGHNA, CDR2 YSLEER. The CDR3: CASSQAIGEVDEQYF. CDR3 nucleotides: TGCGCCAGCAGCCAAGCGATCGGGGAGGTTGACGAGCAGTACTTC.

The chain is built from TRBV19 and TRBJ2-4; 7 bases agree with TRBD1. V gave up 3 bases and J gave up 1 base; unmatched junction bases: 9. The CDR3 spans 17 residues. The germline gives CDR1 LNHDA, CDR2 SQIVND (reference sequence). This CDR3 is CASSIRGQPGAKNIQYF. The CDR3 bases are TGTGCCAGTAGTATCCGGGGACAGCCTGGGGCCAAAAACATTCAGTACTTC.

Details on this clone: Distinct nucleotide sequences in the sample also encode this CDR3. The chain recombines TRBV2 with TRBJ2-2; TRBD1 is a possible D gene (6 bases). V was cut by 3 bases and J by 1 base, with 6 bases left in between. Germline V gene data show CDR1 as SNHLY and CDR2 as FYNNEI. The length of the CDR3 is 14 residues. The CDR3 region is CASSEGQNTGELFF. The CDR3 bases are TGTGCCAGCAGTGAGGGACAGAACACCGGGGAGCTGTTTTTT.

V usage is TRBV5-4 and J usage is TRBJ1-2, with D maybe TRBD1 (6 bases). Germline lookup yields CDR1 SGHNT and CDR2 YYREEE (reference sequence). V was shortened by 6 bases and J by 7 bases, with 22 bases between the two germline ends. CDR3 length: 15 amino acids. As DNA, the CDR3 is TGTGCCAGCACCTTAGAGTGGGCAGGGGTTGGTGGCTACACCTTC. It yields the protein CASTLEWAGVGGYTF.

The chain employs TRBV11-1 and TRBJ2-7; 8 bases line up with TRBD1. The CDR3 totals 15 residues. Per the germline V gene, CDR1 is SGHAT and CDR2 is FQDESV (reference sequence). V was pared by 0 bases and J by 0 bases, with 1 base of the junction left unmatched. CDR3 DNA sequence: TGTGCCAGCAGCTTAGCTACAGGGGGCTCCTACGAGCAGTACTTC. Amino acids: CASSLATGGSYEQYF.

The chain links TRBV6-6 to TRBJ1-5; unclear D gene. The germline V gene encodes CDR1 MNHNY and CDR2 SVGAGI (reference sequence). This CDR3 comprises 13 residues. V shed 8 bases and J shed 0 bases, with 8 bases lying between them. CDR3 bases: TGTGCCAGCGCACGAAGTAGCAATCAGCCCCAGCATTTT. Protein sequence: CASARSSNQPQHF.

The J gene is TRBJ1-1, the V gene TRBV18, with D tentatively TRBD1 (6 bases). CDR3 length equals 13 residues. Germline CDR1 and CDR2: KGHSH and LQKENI. Trimming cost V 4 bases and J 1 base, with 7 bases left between them. The CDR3 spells CASSLDRNTEAFF. In DNA form, the CDR3 reads TGTGCCAGCTCACTGGACAGGAACACTGAAGCTTTCTTT.

The rearrangement links TRBV6-5 to TRBJ2-3, with 9 bases that match TRBD1. After removal of 10 bases from V and 1 base from J, the junction contained 3 bases not matched to a gene. In germline, CDR1 is MNHEY, CDR2 SVGAGI. This CDR3 spans 13 amino acids. The CDR3 coding sequence is TGTGCCATTAGACAGGGGGGCACAGATACGCAGTATTTT. It encodes CAIRQGGTDTQYF.

This chain joins TRBV14 and TRBJ2-1, with D unresolved. The CDR3 loop spans 11 amino acids. V gave up 2 bases and J gave up 9 bases, with 5 bases separating them. CDR1 and CDR2 from the germline V gene are SGHDN and FVKESK. Here the CDR3 reads CASSQSVEQFF. The CDR3 region has the DNA TGTGCCAGCAGCCAATCGGTTGAGCAGTTCTTC.

This chain joins TRBV28 and TRBJ1-1; 11 positions agree with TRBD1. The CDR3 consists of 16 residues. V lost 1 base, J lost 5 bases, and 6 bases stayed unmatched. Looked up from germline, CDR1 is MDHEN and CDR2 is SYDVKM. This CDR3 is CASSLLGQGARTEAFF. The CDR3, as DNA: TGTGCCAGCAGTTTATTAGGACAGGGGGCTCGGACTGAAGCTTTCTTT.

The chain couples TRBV11-2 to TRBJ1-1; no reliable D call. Germline loops: CDR1 SGHAT, CDR2 FQNNGV. CDR3 length: 15 amino acids. Trimming shortened V by 0 bases and J by 0 bases, and 8 bases separated the two germline ends. Here the CDR3 DNA reads TGTGCCAGCAGCTTAGATGGTAGATTGAACACTGAAGCTTTCTTT. This codes for CASSLDGRLNTEAFF.

A word on this clone: A read error is likely, as this CDR3 ends without the conserved phenylalanine or tryptophan. The chain uses TRBV7-2 and TRBJ1-3, with a weak D call TRBD1 (6 bases). Trimming removed 5 bases at V and 13 bases at J, with 18 bases between. The CDR3 spans 13 residues. CDR1 is SGHTA, CDR2 FQGNSA, per germline. The CDR3, as DNA: TGTGCCAGCAGCCCCACGGCGGGAACAGGGATATATCTT. Encoded protein: CASSPTAGTGIYL.

This rearrangement joins TRBV7-2 to TRBJ2-5; 7 bases are a match to TRBD2. The germline gives CDR1 SGHTA, CDR2 FQGNSA. Unmatched junction bases numbered 10, after V lost 4 bases and J lost 5 bases. The length of the CDR3 is 15 residues. DNA of the CDR3: TGTGCCAGCAGCTCCCAGGGAGCGGGGCGGGAGACCCAGTACTTC. Translated, it gives CASSSQGAGRETQYF.

The chain links TRBV6-5 to TRBJ1-5, with no clear D. Germline CDR1 is MNHEY and CDR2 is SVGAGI. The CDR3 runs 15 residues. Trimming cost V 6 bases and J 0 bases, with 12 bases left between them. The CDR3 sequence is CASSYGMYSNQPQHF. The CDR3 nucleotides read TGTGCCAGCAGCTATGGGATGTATAGCAATCAGCCCCAGCATTTT.

This clone occurred once. The chain joins TRBV5-1 to TRBJ2-5; D may be TRBD1 (6 bases). V lost 0 bases, J lost 4 bases, and 13 bases lay in between. The CDR3 loop spans 15 amino acids. Germline CDR1 is SGHRS and CDR2 is YFSETQ. The CDR3 bases are TGCGCCAGCAGCTTGGTAGGGGGTACGGGAGAGACCCAGTACTTC. It yields the protein CASSLVGGTGETQYF.

This clone was seen a few times. This chain joins TRBV5-6 and TRBJ2-7, with a possible D match to TRBD1 (6 bases). The CDR3 is made up of 15 amino acids. Germline CDR1 SGHDT, CDR2 YYEEEE. Trimming pared 5 bases from V and 4 bases from J, leaving 19 bases between. CDR3 bases: TGTGCCAGCAGTTTATGGGGGCTGCATGTTTACGAGCAGTACTTC. Translating gives CASSLWGLHVYEQYF.

In DNA form, the CDR3 reads TGTGCCAGCAGCCCGGACAGGGTCGGTGAGCAGTTCTTC. This sequence encodes CASSPDRVGEQFF. The rearrangement links TRBV6-5 to TRBJ2-1, with 8 bases identical to TRBD1. The CDR3 loop spans 13 amino acids. Unmatched junction bases numbered 7, after V lost 6 bases and J lost 9 bases. The germline gives CDR1 MNHEY, CDR2 SVGAGI.

The chain couples TRBV11-3 to TRBJ2-1; tentative D call: TRBD1 (5 bases). The germline gives CDR1 SGHNT, CDR2 YENEEA. The length of the CDR3 is 11 residues. The V and J ends lost 3 bases and 10 bases respectively, with 7 bases between them. CDR3 in DNA: TGTGCCAGCAGCTTGTCAGGGGAGCAGTTCTTC. Its protein product is CASSLSGEQFF.